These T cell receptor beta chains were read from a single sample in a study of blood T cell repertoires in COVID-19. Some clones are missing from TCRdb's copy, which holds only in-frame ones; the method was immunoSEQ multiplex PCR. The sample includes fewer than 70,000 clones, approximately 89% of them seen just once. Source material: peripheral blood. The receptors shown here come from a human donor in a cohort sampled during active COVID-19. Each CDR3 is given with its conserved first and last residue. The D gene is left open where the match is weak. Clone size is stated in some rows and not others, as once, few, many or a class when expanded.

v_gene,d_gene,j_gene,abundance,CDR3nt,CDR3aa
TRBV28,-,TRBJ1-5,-,TGTGCCAGCAAGGGGCGAGTGGGCCCCAATCAGCCCCAGCATTTT,CASKGRVGPNQPQHF
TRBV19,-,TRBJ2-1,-,TGTGCCAGTAGTATATCGAGTCCCTACAATGAGCAGTTCTTC,CASSISSPYNEQFF
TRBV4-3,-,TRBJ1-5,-,TGCGCCAGCAGCCAAGATCGGGGGAAGTATCAGCCCCAGCATTTT,CASSQDRGKYQPQHF
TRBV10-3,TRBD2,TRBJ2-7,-,TGTGCCATCAGTGAGGGGGAGGGAAACTACGAGCAGTACTTC,CAISEGEGNYEQYF
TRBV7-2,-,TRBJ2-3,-,TGTGCCAGCAGCTCCTCCGGACAGAACACAGATACGCAGTATTTT,CASSSSGQNTDTQYF
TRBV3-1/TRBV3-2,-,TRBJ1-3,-,TGTGCCAGCAGCCAATCGGGAAACACCATATATTTT,CASSQSGNTIYF
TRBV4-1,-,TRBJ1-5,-,TGCGCCAGCAGCCAAGATCCAGATCAGCCCCAGCATTTT,CASSQDPDQPQHF
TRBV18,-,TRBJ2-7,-,TGTGCCAGCTCACCTCCGGACGGACTCTCCTACGAGCAGTACTTC,CASSPPDGLSYEQYF
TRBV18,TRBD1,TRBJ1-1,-,TGTGCCAGCTCACCAGGGACAGACACTGAAGCTTTCTTT,CASSPGTDTEAFF
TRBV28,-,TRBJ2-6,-,TGTGCCACCCGGGTTGTCTCTGGGGCCAACGTCCTGACTTTC,CATRVVSGANVLTF
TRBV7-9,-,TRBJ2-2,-,TGTGCCAGCAGCCCCCCGGGACTGATCAACACCGGGGAGCTGTTTTTT,CASSPPGLINTGELFF
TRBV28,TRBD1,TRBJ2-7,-,TGTGCCAGCACCCCGGGGGGACAGGGGTCCTACGAGCAGTACTTC,CASTPGGQGSYEQYF
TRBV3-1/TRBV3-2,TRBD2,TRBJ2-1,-,TGTGCCAGCAGTCCTGCGGCGGGGGGAGTTCATGAGCAGTTCTTC,CASSPAAGGVHEQFF
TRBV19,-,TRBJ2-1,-,TGTGCCAGTAGCCCCCCGGGAGCGCCAATAGATGAGCAGTTCTTC,CASSPPGAPIDEQFF
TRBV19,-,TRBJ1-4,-,TGTGCCAGTAGTAAAGGCAGGTCCTCCTCCCTCTATAAGGAAAAACTGTTTTTT,CASSKGRSSSLYKEKLFF
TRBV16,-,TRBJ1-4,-,TGTGCCAGCAGCCAATCGAGACAGATTATTTTTACTAATGAAAAACTGTTTTTT,CASSQSRQIIFTNEKLFF
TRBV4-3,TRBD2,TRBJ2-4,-,TGCGCCAGCAGCCGGGGACTAGCGGGAGTCGACATTCAGTACTTC,CASSRGLAGVDIQYF
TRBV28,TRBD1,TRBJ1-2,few,TGTGCCAGCCGTCTGAGTGACAGGGCAGGTGATGGCTACACCTTC,CASRLSDRAGDGYTF
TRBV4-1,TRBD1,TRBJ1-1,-,TGCGCCAGCAGCCAAACAAGTGGGACCTTGACAGGGGGCTTCAGTGAAGCTTTCTTT,CASSQTSGTLTGGFSEAFF
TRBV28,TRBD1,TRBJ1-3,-,TGTGCCAGCCGATACAGGGGTTCCGGTGGAAACACCATATATTTT,CASRYRGSGGNTIYF
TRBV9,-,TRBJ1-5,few,TGTGCCAGCAGCGTAAGTTCCAGCGGCAATCAGCCCCAGCATTTT,CASSVSSSGNQPQHF
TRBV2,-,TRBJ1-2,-,TGTGCCAGGCTACAGACAGGCTATGGCTACACCTTC,CARLQTGYGYTF
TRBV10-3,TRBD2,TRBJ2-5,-,TGTGCCATCAGTGAGATGATCGGCACCGGGGGGTCTCAAGAGACCCAGTACTTC,CAISEMIGTGGSQETQYF
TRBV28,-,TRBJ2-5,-,TGTGCCTCCTCCCGAGGGAAAGAGACCCAGTACTTC,CASSRGKETQYF
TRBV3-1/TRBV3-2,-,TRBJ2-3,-,TGTGCCAGCAGCCTAGCCCTGGATCGCACAGATACGCAGTATTTT,CASSLALDRTDTQYF
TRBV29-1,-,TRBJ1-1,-,TGCAGCGTGAGGGAGGGGATTTTGGACACTGAAGCTTTCTTT,CSVREGILDTEAFF
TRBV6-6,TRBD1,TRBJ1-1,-,TGTGCCAGCAGTCCTAGGGACAGAAGATTTAAGAACACTGAAGCTTTCTTT,CASSPRDRRFKNTEAFF
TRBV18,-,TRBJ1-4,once,TGTGCCAGCTCACCGGGGGCAGGAAGGCCTCAAAGGGTACTGTTTTTT,CASSPGAGRPQRVLFF
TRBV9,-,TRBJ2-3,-,TGTGCCAGCAGCGTGGATTCAAAACAGGGACGCACAGATACGCAGTATTTT,CASSVDSKQGRTDTQYF
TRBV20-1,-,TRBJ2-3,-,TGCAGTGCTAGTATATCTCGGTTATCCACAGATACGCAGTATTTT,CSASISRLSTDTQYF
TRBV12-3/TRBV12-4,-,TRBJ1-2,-,TGTGCCAGCAGTTCTAGCCTCCCTCGTGGCTACACCTTC,CASSSSLPRGYTF
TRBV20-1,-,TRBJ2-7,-,TGCAGTGCTAGAAGCGACTACGAGCAGTACTTC,CSARSDYEQYF
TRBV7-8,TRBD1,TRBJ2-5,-,TGTGCCAGCAGCCCCGGACAGGGTGTAGAGACCCAGTACTTC,CASSPGQGVETQYF
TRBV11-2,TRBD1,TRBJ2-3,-,TGTGCCAGCAGCCTTGGGGGGGACAGGGTAAAAGATACGCAGTATTTT,CASSLGGDRVKDTQYF
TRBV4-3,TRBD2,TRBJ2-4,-,TGCGCCAGCAGCCAAATCCTAGCGGGAGTGAAAAACATTCAGTACTTC,CASSQILAGVKNIQYF
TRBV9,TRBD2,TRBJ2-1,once,TGTGCCAGCAGCGCCCCGGGACTAGCGTCGGGTGAGCAGTTCTTC,CASSAPGLASGEQFF
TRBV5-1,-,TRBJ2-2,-,TGCGCCAGCAGCTTGGAGTCGATAGCCGGGGAGCTGTTTTTT,CASSLESIAGELFF
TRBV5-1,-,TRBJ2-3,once,TGCGCCAGCAGCCCGGAGTGGCTCGGCACAGATACGCAGTATTTT,CASSPEWLGTDTQYF
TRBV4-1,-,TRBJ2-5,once,TGCGCCAGCAGCCATCCTTCGGGGGTTCAAGAGACCCAGTACTTC,CASSHPSGVQETQYF
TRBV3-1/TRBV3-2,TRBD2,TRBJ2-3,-,TGTGCCAGCAGCCCCCGGTTAAGCGGGGTTGGCACAGATACGCAGTATTTT,CASSPRLSGVGTDTQYF
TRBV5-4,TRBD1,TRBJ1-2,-,TGTGCCAGCAGCGGACAGGGGGTACTATATGGCTACACCTTC,CASSGQGVLYGYTF
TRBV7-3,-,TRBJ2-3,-,TGTGCCAGCAGCTTCGGCGGCAATACGCAGTATTTT,CASSFGGNTQYF
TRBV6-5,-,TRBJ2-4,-,TGTGCCAGCAACAGTCCGTTAGCCAAAAACATTCAGTACTTC,CASNSPLAKNIQYF
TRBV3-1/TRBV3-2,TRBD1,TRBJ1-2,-,TGTGCCAGCAGCCAAGACGAAGGGGGCCGAACCTATGGCTACACCTTC,CASSQDEGGRTYGYTF
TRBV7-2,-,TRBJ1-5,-,TGTGCCAGCAGCAAGGGCGGGCAGCAGTGGCAGCCCCAGCATTTT,CASSKGGQQWQPQHF
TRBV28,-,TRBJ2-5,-,TGTGCCAGCAGTTCTCCGGGGCTAGCGAGAGAGACCCAGTACTTC,CASSSPGLARETQYF
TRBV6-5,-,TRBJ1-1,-,TGTGCCAGCAAACGAGGGGGGGTGGCTGAAGCTTTCTTT,CASKRGGVAEAFF